This TCR beta chain is from a study of T cell responses to AZD1222 COVID-19 vaccine. Study at large: Second-dose groups at about 4 or about 12 weeks were pooled. Study-wide results and limits: Spike-specific TCR repertoires showed rising breadth and depth after two AZD1222 doses.

TCRdb keeps only in-frame clones here, not all; method: immunoSEQ multiplex PCR. Of 150,000 to 200,000 clones in the sample, around nine tenths were seen once. The germline gives CDR1 LGHNA, CDR2 YNFKEQ. CDR3 length equals 18 residues. Unmatched junction bases numbered 12, after V lost 1 base and J lost 3 bases. As regards this clone: The antigen is unknown.

The starting material was peripheral blood, obtained on day 0 of AZD1222 vaccination. This TCR came from an adult in good health. The chain recombines TRBV4-2 with TRBJ2-3; 8 bases agree with TRBD1. This CDR3 is CASSQGFLRGQVTDTQYF. CDR3 bases: TGTGCCAGCAGCCAAGGGTTTCTTAGGGGACAGGTTACAGATACGCAGTATTTT.